Reported below is one T cell receptor (beta chain). These data belong to a study of blood T cell repertoires in COVID-19. Overall study: The cDNA or gDNA used as material had been derived from T cells, B-cell-depleted T cells, or PBMCs.

Produced via immunoSEQ multiplex PCR; TCRdb's table is partial and in-frame only. The sample has over 50,000 clones, 86% seen once. The TCR originated in a man between 65 and 80 years old with active COVID-19. The sequencing sample was made of peripheral blood.

CDR3 DNA: TGTGCCAGCAGTTACCGGACAGGGGACTATGGCTACACCTTC. It encodes CASSYRTGDYGYTF. The genes are TRBV6-2 or TRBV6-3 and TRBJ1-2; 9 bases line up with TRBD1. CDR3 length: 14 amino acids. Germline CDR1 reads MNHEY; CDR2 reads SVGEGT. The V and J ends lost 2 bases and 3 bases, in that order; junction bases with no gene match: 1.